The next 31 T cell receptor beta chains were all read from a single sample in a study of T cell responses to AZD1222 COVID-19 vaccine. Clones were read by immunoSEQ multiplex PCR, and TCRdb kept only the in-frame ones, dropping some. The sample has over 140,000 clones; 80% to 95% are singletons. The starting material was peripheral blood, obtained on day 0 of AZD1222 vaccination. These receptor sequences come from an adult in good health.

The chain employs TRBV28 and TRBJ2-7; TRBD2 matches 12 bases. The V and J ends lost 4 bases and 1 base, in that order; junction bases with no gene match: 5. Germline V CDR1 and CDR2: MDHEN, SYDVKM. There are 16 residues in the CDR3. DNA for the CDR3: TGTGCCAGCAGTTCTCCGGGACTAGCGGGTTCCTACGAGCAGTACTTC. Translating gives CASSSPGLAGSYEQYF. The full variable domain, in which reference TRBV28 and TRBJ2-7 provide the parts outside the CDR3, is DVKVTQSSRYLVKRTGEKVFLECVQDMDHENMFWYRQDPGLGLRLIYFSYDVKMKEKGDIPEGYSVSREKKERFSLILESASTNQTSMYLCASSSPGLAGSYEQYFGPGTRLTVT.

The chain employs TRBV2 and TRBJ2-7; 14 nucleotides line up with TRBD2. V gave up 7 bases and J gave up 4 bases; unmatched junction bases: 12. The CDR3 has 17 amino acids. Germline CDR1 reads SNHLY; CDR2 reads FYNNEI. The CDR3 DNA reads TGTGCCAGCACCGGGACTAGCGGGAGCGCCGCGGCTTACGAGCAGTACTTC. Amino acid sequence: CASTGTSGSAAAYEQYF.

The chain joins TRBV28 to TRBJ1-5; D is ambiguous. Trimming left V 10 bases short and J 5 bases short, with 21 bases between. This CDR3 contains 15 residues. CDR1 and CDR2 from the germline V gene are MDHEN and SYDVKM. The CDR3 region has the DNA TGTGCCAACGGATCGGTCACCCCCGACGATCAGCCCCAGCATTTT. Protein: CANGSVTPDDQPQHF.

The V call is TRBV7-9, the J call TRBJ2-2; D unclear. The V gene's germline CDR1 is SEHNR and CDR2 FQNEAQ (reference sequence). V dropped 1 base and J dropped 3 bases, with 3 bases sitting between them. The CDR3 extends over 13 amino acids. The CDR3 here is CASSLGYTGELFF. The CDR3, as DNA: TGTGCCAGCAGCTTAGGTTACACCGGGGAGCTGTTTTTT. Using reference TRBV7-9 and TRBJ2-2 for the parts outside the CDR3, the full variable domain is DTGVSQNPRHKITKRGQNVTFRCDPISEHNRLYWYRQTLGQGPEFLTYFQNEAQLEKSRLLSDRFSAERPKGSFSTLEIQRTEQGDSAMYLCASSLGYTGELFFGEGSRLTVL.

The rearrangement joins TRBV5-1 to TRBJ1-4, with 7 bases lining up with TRBD1. The CDR3 sequence is 15 residues long. CDR1 is SGHRS, CDR2 YFSETQ, per germline. After removal of 0 bases from V and 4 bases from J, the junction contained 3 bases not matched to a gene. This CDR3 reads CASSLAGTDNEKLFF. In DNA, the CDR3 is TGCGCCAGCAGCTTGGCCGGGACAGATAATGAAAAACTGTTTTTT.

The V call is TRBV6-5, the J call TRBJ2-3; D is unresolved. Trimming pared 6 bases from V and 0 bases from J, leaving 10 bases between. The CDR3 has 14 amino acids. Germline-derived CDR1 and CDR2 are MNHEY and SVGAGI. The CDR3 protein is CASSAASSTDTQYF. For the CDR3, the DNA is TGTGCCAGCAGCGCGGCCTCTAGCACAGATACGCAGTATTTT.

This chain joins TRBV27 and TRBJ2-7; D could derive from TRBD1 or TRBD2 (5 bases each). Germline V gene lookup returns CDR1 MNHEY and CDR2 SMNVEV (reference sequence). The CDR3 spans 14 residues. Trimming cost V 5 bases and J 7 bases, with 18 bases left between them. CDR3 sequence: CASSPGRLGGEQYF. The CDR3 DNA sequence: TGTGCCAGCAGTCCGGGACGCCTGGGTGGGGAGCAGTACTTC.

The gene calls are TRBV19 and TRBJ2-3; the match to TRBD1 covers 7 bases. J gave up 1 base and V 4 bases, and 8 bases lay outside the gene matches. Germline V CDR1 and CDR2: LNHDA, SQIVND (reference sequence). This CDR3 has 16 residues. CDR3 sequence reads: CASSKRSGTGTDTQYF. The CDR3 region has the DNA TGTGCCAGTAGTAAAAGGTCGGGGACAGGCACAGATACGCAGTATTTT.

This clone is a singleton in its sample. The V gene is TRBV4-1, the J gene TRBJ1-1, with a weak D call TRBD1 (6 bases). The germline V gene encodes CDR1 MGHRA and CDR2 YSYEKL. V was pared by 1 base and J by 3 bases, with 15 bases between. The CDR3 is 16 amino acids. CDR3 nucleotides: TGCGCCAGCAGCCAAGGGTGGGGGGCGATGGACACTGAAGCTTTCTTT. This gives the protein CASSQGWGAMDTEAFF.

The chain couples TRBV7-2 to TRBJ1-4; D remains ambiguous. The CDR3 extends over 14 amino acids. Germline V gene sequence: CDR1 SGHTA, CDR2 FQGNSA. Deletions cut 8 bases from V and 6 bases from J, with 16 bases between. The CDR3 DNA follows: TGTGCCAGCTCCCTCGGCAGGTCGGATGAAAAACTGTTTTTT. It yields the protein CASSLGRSDEKLFF.

The gene calls are TRBV2 and TRBJ2-2, with D uncertain. Germline CDR1 reads SNHLY; CDR2 reads FYNNEI. This CDR3 has 13 amino acids. The V end lost 3 bases, the J end lost 1 base, and 3 bases lay between the germline ends. CDR3 sequence: CASSDGNTGELFF. The CDR3 region has the DNA TGTGCCAGCAGTGATGGGAACACCGGGGAGCTGTTTTTT.

This chain uses TRBV28 with TRBJ2-7; perhaps D is TRBD1 or TRBD2 (5 bases each). The V gene's germline CDR1 is MDHEN and CDR2 SYDVKM. The CDR3 contains 12 residues. V lost 6 bases, J lost 2 bases, and 8 bases lay in between. DNA for the CDR3: TGTGCCAGCAGGGGACCTACCTACGAGCAGTACTTC. This gives the protein CASRGPTYEQYF.

V gene TRBV14 combines with J gene TRBJ2-7; possible D gene TRBD1, 6 bases. The germline gives CDR1 SGHDN, CDR2 FVKESK. Trimming shortened V by 2 bases and J by 6 bases, and 11 bases separated the two germline ends. The CDR3 is made up of 13 amino acids. CDR3 in amino acids: CASSQNQGSEQYF. CDR3 sequence (DNA): TGTGCCAGCAGCCAAAACCAGGGGAGCGAGCAGTACTTC.

J is TRBJ2-7 and V is TRBV5-5; 7 bases fit TRBD2. J gave up 4 bases and V 0 bases, and 7 bases lay outside the gene matches. The CDR3 spans 15 residues. Germline V CDR1 and CDR2: SGHKS, YYEKEE (reference sequence). CDR3 bases: TGTGCCAGCAGCTTGGAGCCTAGCGGAAAGTACGAGCAGTACTTC. The encoded protein is CASSLEPSGKYEQYF.

J is TRBJ2-2 and V is TRBV27; 7 bases match TRBD1. V shed 6 bases, J shed 0 bases, and the junction held 4 bases outside the gene matches. CDR3 length equals 15 residues. Germline CDR1 is MNHEY and CDR2 is SMNVEV (reference sequence). The CDR3 DNA reads as TGTGCCAGCAGCCTGGGACAGACGAACACCGGGGAGCTGTTTTTT. It yields the protein CASSLGQTNTGELFF.

Here the CDR3 DNA reads TGTGCCAGCAGAGGGGACAGGGGGGGCAATGAGCAGTTCTTC. This codes for CASRGDRGGNEQFF. The V and J genes are TRBV28 and TRBJ2-1, with 11 bases aligning to TRBD1. Looked up from germline, CDR1 is MDHEN and CDR2 is SYDVKM. This CDR3 has 14 residues. V dropped 6 bases and J dropped 6; count of bases not matched to a gene: 4.

This clone was picked up a small number of times. V is TRBV6-6 and J is TRBJ1-2; D is undetermined. The CDR3 extends over 15 amino acids. V was clipped by 6 bases and J by 1 base, with 15 bases between them. CDR1 MNHNY and CDR2 SVGAGI come from the germline V gene (reference sequence). CDR3 DNA: TGTGCCAGCAGCTCCTCTGGGTCGAATAACTATGGCTACACCTTC. Translating gives CASSSSGSNNYGYTF.

This rearrangement joins TRBV28 to TRBJ1-1, with D tentatively TRBD1 (6 bases). Trimming stripped 7 bases from V and 7 bases from J, with 19 bases between. This CDR3 has 14 amino acids. CDR1 and CDR2 (germline): MDHEN, SYDVKM. CDR3 residues: CASKNSPGAGEAFF. As DNA, the CDR3 is TGTGCCAGCAAGAACTCCCCAGGGGCAGGTGAAGCTTTCTTT. Supplemented by reference TRBV28 and TRBJ1-1, the full variable domain reads DVKVTQSSRYLVKRTGEKVFLECVQDMDHENMFWYRQDPGLGLRLIYFSYDVKMKEKGDIPEGYSVSREKKERFSLILESASTNQTSMYLCASKNSPGAGEAFFGQGTRLTVV.

The rearrangement links TRBV9 to TRBJ1-2; TRBD1 agrees at 7 bases. The CDR3 has 13 residues. The germline CDR1 and CDR2 sequences are SGDLS and YYNGEE. V gave up 4 bases and J gave up 3 bases; unmatched junction bases: 3. CDR3 nucleotides: TGTGCCAGCAGCCTTACAGGGGACTATGGCTACACCTTC. Translating gives CASSLTGDYGYTF.

The J gene is TRBJ1-2, the V gene TRBV27, with TRBD1 matching 9 bases. The germline V gene encodes CDR1 MNHEY and CDR2 SMNVEV (reference sequence). V shed 6 bases and J 7 bases; nucleotides not matched to a gene: 12. The CDR3 runs to 15 residues. DNA for the CDR3: TGTGCCAGCAGCCTACAGGGGGCTCGCTCTGGTGGCTACACCTTC. Its translation: CASSLQGARSGGYTF.

DNA of the CDR3: TGCGCCAGCAGCCAAGATGGGACAGGGGGTGACATTCAGTACTTC. Amino acid sequence: CASSQDGTGGDIQYF. The chain couples TRBV4-1 to TRBJ2-4; 11 nucleotides line up with TRBD1. The CDR3 covers 15 residues. Germline CDR1 is MGHRA and CDR2 is YSYEKL. V shed 0 bases, J shed 8 bases, and the junction held 3 bases outside the gene matches.

This chain connects TRBV5-6 to TRBJ2-1; TRBD2 aligns across 14 bases. The V gene's germline CDR1 is SGHDT and CDR2 YYEEEE. The length of the CDR3 is 16 residues. The V segment lost 4 bases and the J segment 3 bases; nucleotides outside the gene matches: 3. This CDR3 reads CASSAGTSGSYNEQFF. CDR3 DNA: TGTGCCAGCAGCGCGGGGACTAGCGGGAGCTACAATGAGCAGTTCTTC.

V gene TRBV29-1 combines with J gene TRBJ2-1; possibly TRBD1 for D (6 bases). CDR1 is SQVTM, CDR2 ANQGSEA, per germline. Trimming cost V 5 bases and J 4 bases, with 21 bases left between them. The CDR3 covers 16 residues. The CDR3 reads CSVYPGDRVSYNEQFF. DNA of the CDR3: TGCAGCGTTTACCCAGGGGATCGAGTCTCATACAATGAGCAGTTCTTC.

This chain connects TRBV5-1 to TRBJ1-2; D not resolved. This CDR3 contains 15 residues. V was pared by 1 base and J by 0 bases, with 10 bases between. Germline V gene lookup returns CDR1 SGHRS and CDR2 YFSETQ. The CDR3 DNA follows: TGCGCCAGCAGCTTGAGGCCACTCACTAACTATGGCTACACCTTC. Encoded protein: CASSLRPLTNYGYTF.

This chain connects TRBV5-6 to TRBJ2-3, with D uncertain. Germline-derived CDR1 and CDR2 are SGHDT and YYEEEE. Between the trimmed V and J ends, which lost 6 bases and 2 bases, there was a span of 13 bases. This CDR3 is built from 14 residues. The CDR3 coding sequence is TGTGCCAGCATCGGATCTCCTACCACAGATACGCAGTATTTT. Its protein product is CASIGSPTTDTQYF.

The chain employs TRBV29-1 and TRBJ2-1; 7 bases are shared with TRBD1. The V and J ends lost 5 bases and 8 bases, in that order; junction bases with no gene match: 12. This CDR3 spans 14 amino acids. Germline V gene lookup returns CDR1 SQVTM and CDR2 ANQGSEA. The CDR3 loop is CSVTGVRMGDEQFF. The DNA for the CDR3 is TGCAGCGTTACAGGGGTTCGTATGGGCGATGAGCAGTTCTTC.

The V call is TRBV10-3, the J call TRBJ1-4; no clear D. Deletions cut 6 bases from V and 0 bases from J, with 11 bases between. The germline CDR1 and CDR2 sequences are ENHRY and SYGVKD. CDR3 length: 15 amino acids. The CDR3 loop reads CAISDVSATNEKLFF. The CDR3 DNA reads TGTGCCATCAGCGATGTGTCGGCAACTAATGAAAAACTGTTTTTT.

This chain uses TRBV28 with TRBJ2-1, with 7 bases lining up with TRBD2. This CDR3 is built from 13 residues. The trim removed 6 bases at V and 7 bases at J, leaving 6 bases unmatched. The germline V gene encodes CDR1 MDHEN and CDR2 SYDVKM. CDR3: CASRDASGNEQFF. CDR3 nucleotide sequence: TGTGCCAGCAGGGACGCTAGCGGAAATGAGCAGTTCTTC. Supplemented by reference TRBV28 and TRBJ2-1, the full variable domain reads DVKVTQSSRYLVKRTGEKVFLECVQDMDHENMFWYRQDPGLGLRLIYFSYDVKMKEKGDIPEGYSVSREKKERFSLILESASTNQTSMYLCASRDASGNEQFFGPGTRLTVL.

V is TRBV7-6 and J is TRBJ2-5, with TRBD2 as a possible D gene (5 bases). The CDR3 is 14 amino acids. CDR1 and CDR2 from the germline V gene are SGHVS and FNYEAQ. The V gene lost 1 base and the J gene lost 5 bases, with 11 bases spanning the gap. This chain's CDR3 is CASSLGGMGETQYF. Written as DNA, the CDR3 is TGTGCCAGCAGCTTAGGAGGGATGGGTGAGACCCAGTACTTC.

The chain uses TRBV5-1 and TRBJ2-7; D is ambiguous. Between the trimmed V and J ends, which lost 0 bases and 3 bases, there was a span of 7 bases. The CDR3 length is 13 residues. Germline V CDR1 and CDR2: SGHRS, YFSETQ. CDR3 bases: TGCGCCAGCAGCTTGGCGCAGAACTACGAGCAGTACTTC. Residues: CASSLAQNYEQYF.

V is TRBV28 and J is TRBJ1-2; 7 bases fit TRBD1. Germline-derived CDR1 and CDR2 are MDHEN and SYDVKM. This CDR3 is built from 17 residues. With V trimmed by 4 bases and J by 0 bases, 11 bases remained unmatched. CDR3 amino acids: CASSSETRTGANYGYTF. The DNA of the CDR3 is TGTGCCAGCAGTTCTGAGACCAGGACAGGAGCTAACTATGGCTACACCTTC.